This paragraph covers one TCR beta chain sequence. Its antigen is currently unknown. This specimen comes from a study of CD8 T cells in Susac syndrome. The RNA, roughly 0.5 to 1 ug, was put through reverse transcription using random hexamers. TCRdb reprocessed the immunoSEQ multiplex PCR reads with MiXCR, giving one entry per CDR3 protein. The sample lists some 150,000 distinct CDR3 sequences; 90% to 96% were seen once. Study results and caveats: Clonal expansion was not observed in the Susac syndrome CD4+ T cell repertoires.

The CDR3 loop spans 14 amino acids. With V trimmed by 6 bases and J by 5 bases, 9 bases remained unmatched. Germline lookup yields CDR1 ENHRY and CDR2 SYGVKD. Material: CD4+ T cells from PBMCs. The chain couples TRBV10-3 to TRBJ1-1; 7 bases match TRBD1. This TCR came from a human donor with Susac syndrome. DNA of the CDR3: TGTGCCATCAGACCACAGGGGCAGGGAACTGAAGCTTTCTTT. It translates to CAIRPQGQGTEAFF.